The rows below give T cell receptor beta chains drawn from one sample of a study of blood T cell repertoires in COVID-19. The data were produced by immunoSEQ multiplex PCR, yet TCRdb's version contains in-frame clones alone and is incomplete. The sample holds about 280,000 clones, 70% to 90% seen once. The sequencing input was PBMCs or T cells enriched from blood (not recorded which). Source of these receptors: a woman in her thirties or forties who had recovered from COVID-19. CDR3s include the opening cysteine and the closing phenylalanine or tryptophan. A D gene is named only where the DNA matches it firmly. Clone size appears in some rows only: once, few, many, or a class for an expanded clone.

>-|-|TRBJ1-5|TRBV21-1
TGTGCCAGCAGCCTGGGGACAGGGCCCCCATATAGCAATCAGCCCCAGCATTTT
CASSLGTGPPYSNQPQHF
>-|-|TRBJ2-5|TRBV7-2
TGTGCCAGCAGCTTAAGAAGTATCAGGGGACACCAAGAGACCCAGTACTTC
CASSLRSIRGHQETQYF
>-|TRBD1|TRBJ1-5|TRBV2
TGTGCCAGCAGTGAAGCGGACAGGATAAGACAGCCCCAGCATTTT
CASSEADRIRQPQHF
>-|-|TRBJ2-7|TRBV20-1
TGCAGTGCTAGAGGTTTATACGAGCAGTACTTC
CSARGLYEQYF
>few|-|TRBJ2-3|TRBV5-1
TGCGCCAGCAGCTTGGGAGGCTTCAGCACAGATACGCAGTATTTT
CASSLGGFSTDTQYF
>few|-|TRBJ2-1|TRBV18
TGTGCCAGCTCACCTACTATGGCATTCGAGTACAATGAGCAGTTCTTC
CASSPTMAFEYNEQFF
>-|-|TRBJ1-5|TRBV7-8
TGTGCCAGCAGTTATGGAAAACAGGGCAATCAGCCCCAGCATTTT
CASSYGKQGNQPQHF
>-|TRBD1|TRBJ2-4|TRBV28
TGTGCCAGCAGTCTAAGGGGGCTAGCCAAAAACATTCAGTACTTC
CASSLRGLAKNIQYF
>-|-|TRBJ2-5|TRBV27
TGTGCCAGCAGTTTAGGTGCAGGGGCCCAAGAGACCCAGTACTTC
CASSLGAGAQETQYF
>few|-|TRBJ2-1|TRBV3-1/TRBV3-2
TGTGCCAGCAGTCGAACAGGGTCCCCGTCCTACAATGAGCAGTTCTTC
CASSRTGSPSYNEQFF
>-|-|TRBJ1-6|TRBV30
TGTGCCTGGAGGGAATGGGGGGGATCACCCCTCCACTTT
CAWREWGGSPLHF
>-|-|TRBJ1-3|TRBV12-5
TGTGCTAGTGCTAGGGGCAGTGGGAACACCATATATTTT
CASARGSGNTIYF
>once|-|TRBJ1-1|TRBV3-1/TRBV3-2
TGTGCCAGAATCGGAGTGCGGGGCATTTCGGACACTGAAGCTTTCTTT
CARIGVRGISDTEAFF
>few|TRBD1|TRBJ2-7|TRBV5-6
TGTGCCAGAATTGACGGGACAGGGACCTACGAGCAGTACTTC
CARIDGTGTYEQYF
>-|-|TRBJ1-1|TRBV11-2
TGTGCCAGCAGCTTCTTTACGGGGAACACTGAAGCTTTCTTT
CASSFFTGNTEAFF
>-|-|TRBJ2-5|TRBV5-4
TGTGCCAGCGGGGGGACGTACCAAGAGACCCAGTACTTC
CASGGTYQETQYF
>-|-|TRBJ2-1|TRBV7-9
TGTGCCAGCAGCCCCAGAAGTATCGATGGGCAGTTCTTC
CASSPRSIDGQFF
>few|-|TRBJ1-1|TRBV29-1
TGCAGCGTGCGACAGAACGCAGAAGCTTTCTTT
CSVRQNAEAFF
>-|-|TRBJ1-6|TRBV7-2
TGTGCCAGCAGCCTCCGACCGACAGTGGATTCACCCCTCCACTTT
CASSLRPTVDSPLHF
>few|-|TRBJ1-5|TRBV28
TGTGCCAGCACCATCCTAGGTGAGCCCCAGCATTTT
CASTILGEPQHF
>-|-|TRBJ2-7|TRBV5-6
TGTGCCAGCAGCTTGATGGGGGGGCCCTACGAGCAGTACTTC
CASSLMGGPYEQYF
>-|-|TRBJ1-5|TRBV28
TGTGCCAGCAGTTCAGGGGCTGCGGGAGAGCCCCAGCATTTT
CASSSGAAGEPQHF
>-|-|TRBJ1-3|TRBV7-9
TGTGCCAGCAGCTTAATATCTGGAAACACCATATATTTT
CASSLISGNTIYF
>once|TRBD1|TRBJ1-2|TRBV12-3/TRBV12-4
TGTGCCAGCAGCCCGGGACAGAACTATGGCTACACCTTC
CASSPGQNYGYTF
>-|-|TRBJ1-4|TRBV30
TGTGCCTGGTCGTTGGGGTTTGGACAGTCAACTAATGAAAAACTGTTTTTT
CAWSLGFGQSTNEKLFF
>-|TRBD2|TRBJ2-1|TRBV5-1
TGCGCCAGCAGCTCGGGGACGGGAGGCGCTCACAATGAGCAGTTCTTC
CASSSGTGGAHNEQFF
>-|-|TRBJ2-3|TRBV11-1
TGTGCCAGCAGTCAGAGGGGGAGTACTAGCACAGATACGCAGTATTTT
CASSQRGSTSTDTQYF
>few|TRBD2|TRBJ2-7|TRBV7-9
TGTGCCAGCAGCTCGGGACTAGTCTCTTTCGAGCAGTACTTC
CASSSGLVSFEQYF
>once|-|TRBJ2-1|TRBV7-2
TGTGCCAGCAGACATCAAACGGGAGTAGGGTACAATGAGCAGTTCTTC
CASRHQTGVGYNEQFF
>-|TRBD1|TRBJ1-5|TRBV19
TGTGCCAGTAGTACAGGGGGCAGGGGGCAGCCCCAGCATTTT
CASSTGGRGQPQHF
>-|TRBD1|TRBJ1-4|TRBV2
TGTGCCAGCAGTCTCGACAGGGGGACTAATGAAAAACTGTTTTTT
CASSLDRGTNEKLFF
>-|TRBD2|TRBJ2-7|TRBV5-1
TGCGCCAGCAGCCCCCGAGCTAGCGGAGCAAAGAGCTCCTACGAGCAGTACTTC
CASSPRASGAKSSYEQYF
>-|-|TRBJ1-1|TRBV6-2/TRBV6-3
TGTGCCAGCAGCAGAGGGACTGAAGCTTTCTTT
CASSRGTEAFF
>-|-|TRBJ1-2|TRBV3-1/TRBV3-2
TGTGCCAGCACCTCACGGGGTGGGGAAGGCTACACCTTC
CASTSRGGEGYTF
>-|-|TRBJ1-2|TRBV5-4
TGTGCCAGCAGCAACTCAGGGGTAAGGGGCTATGGCTACACCTTC
CASSNSGVRGYGYTF
>-|-|TRBJ2-5|TRBV28
TGTGCCAGCAGTCCTTGGGGCGGTGGGGAGACCCAGTACTTC
CASSPWGGGETQYF
>-|-|TRBJ2-7|TRBV6-5
TGTGCCAGCAGTTATTCCCCTTTTCGCAGGGCCTACGAGCAGTACTTC
CASSYSPFRRAYEQYF
>-|-|TRBJ2-3|TRBV27
TGTGCCAGCAGTTTAAGGGGCCGCACAGATACGCAGTATTTT
CASSLRGRTDTQYF